This T cell receptor beta chain was captured by sequencing in a study of T-cell memory formation after mild COVID-19. For this clonotype: The antigen is not known.

General study points: Pre-infection memory showed some responding clones, and this suggested that cross-reactive memory joined. Contracting CD4+ clones lay largely in CM and EM, with CD8+ ones residing in EMRA.

Germline CDR1 is SGHNT and CDR2 is YENEEA. The V gene lost 1 base and the J gene lost 3 bases, with 13 bases spanning the gap. The CDR3 has 16 amino acids. TCRdb analysed the 5' RACE reads with MiXCR anew, one entry per CDR3 protein. The sample comprises 450,000 or so distinct CDR3 sequences, about 23% of which are singletons, and around 13% rests with the top ten. The gene calls are TRBV11-3 and TRBJ2-1; tentatively, D is TRBD1 (6 bases). The sample taken for sequencing was PBMCs or a T cell subset sorted from them (not recorded which). This TCR derives from an adult woman who had mild COVID-19 (a few samples of this study predate the infection). Cell type and time point are not known. The CDR3 is CASSLGNLQGYNEQFF. In nucleotides, the CDR3 is TGTGCCAGCAGCTTAGGGAACTTACAGGGCTACAATGAGCAGTTCTTC.